This T cell receptor (beta chain) was sequenced in a study of CD8 T cells in Susac syndrome. Random hexamers were used to reverse transcribe the RNA input (about 0.5 to 1 ug). TCRdb analysed the immunoSEQ multiplex PCR reads with MiXCR anew, one entry per CDR3 protein. The sample has under 150,000 distinct CDR3 sequences; 95% are singletons. J gave up 4 bases and V 3 bases, and 2 bases lay outside the gene matches. The CDR3 runs to 14 residues. The clonotype comes from a human donor with Susac syndrome. Input material: CD4+ T cells from PBMCs. The chain uses TRBV23-1 and TRBJ2-2; the match to TRBD1 covers 7 bases. TRBV23-1 is designated an ORF whose function remains uncertain. In DNA, the CDR3 is TGCGCCAGCAGTCATTACAGGGGCACCGGGGAGCTGTTTTTT. Translating gives CASSHYRGTGELFF.